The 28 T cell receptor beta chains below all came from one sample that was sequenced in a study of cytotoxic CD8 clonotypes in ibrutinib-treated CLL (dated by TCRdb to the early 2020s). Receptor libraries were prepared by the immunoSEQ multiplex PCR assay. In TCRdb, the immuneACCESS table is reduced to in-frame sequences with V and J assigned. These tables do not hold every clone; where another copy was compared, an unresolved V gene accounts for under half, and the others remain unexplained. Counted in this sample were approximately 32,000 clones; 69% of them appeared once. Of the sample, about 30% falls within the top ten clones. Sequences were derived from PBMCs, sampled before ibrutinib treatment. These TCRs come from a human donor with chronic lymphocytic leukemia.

The CDR3 region is CASSSASGYNEQFF. The CDR3 bases are TGTGCCAGCAGTTCAGCTAGCGGATACAATGAGCAGTTCTTC. The chain employs TRBV6-5 and TRBJ2-1, with TRBD2 identical over 7 bases. V lost 4 bases to trimming and J lost 4 bases; unmatched junction nucleotides: 4. The CDR3 runs 14 residues. Germline V lookup: CDR1 MNHEY, CDR2 SVGAGI.

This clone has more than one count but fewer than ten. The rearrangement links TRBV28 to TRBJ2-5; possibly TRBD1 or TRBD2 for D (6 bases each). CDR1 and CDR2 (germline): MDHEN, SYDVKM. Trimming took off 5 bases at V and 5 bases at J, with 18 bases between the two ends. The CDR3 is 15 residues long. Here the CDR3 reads CASSAPGALRETQYF. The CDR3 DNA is TGTGCCAGCAGTGCCCCGGGGGCGCTGAGGGAGACCCAGTACTTC.

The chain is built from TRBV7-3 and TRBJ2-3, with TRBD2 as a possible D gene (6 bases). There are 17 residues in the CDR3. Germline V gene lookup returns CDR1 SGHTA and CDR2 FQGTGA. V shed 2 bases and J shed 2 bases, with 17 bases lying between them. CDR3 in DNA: TGTGCCAGCAGCTTACGGTCCGGGCGGGGTTACACAGATACGCAGTATTTT. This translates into CASSLRSGRGYTDTQYF.

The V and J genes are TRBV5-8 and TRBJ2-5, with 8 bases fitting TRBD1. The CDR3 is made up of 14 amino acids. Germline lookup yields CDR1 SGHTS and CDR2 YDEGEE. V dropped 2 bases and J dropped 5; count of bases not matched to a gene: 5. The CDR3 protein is CASSFLRTGETQYF. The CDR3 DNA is TGTGCCAGCAGCTTCCTGAGGACAGGGGAGACCCAGTACTTC.

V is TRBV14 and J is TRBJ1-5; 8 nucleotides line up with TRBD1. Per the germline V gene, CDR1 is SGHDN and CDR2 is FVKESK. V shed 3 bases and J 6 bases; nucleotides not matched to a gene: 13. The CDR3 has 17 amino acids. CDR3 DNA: TGTGCCAGCAGCCACTCCCCCACTACAGGGGGGCGTCAGCCCCAGCATTTT. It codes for CASSHSPTTGGRQPQHF. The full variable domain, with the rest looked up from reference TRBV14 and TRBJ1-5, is EAGVTQFPSHSVIEKGQTVTLRCDPISGHDNLYWYRRVMGKEIKFLLHFVKESKQDESGMPNNRFLAERTGGTYSTLKVQPAELEDSGVYFCASSHSPTTGGRQPQHFGDGTRLSIL.

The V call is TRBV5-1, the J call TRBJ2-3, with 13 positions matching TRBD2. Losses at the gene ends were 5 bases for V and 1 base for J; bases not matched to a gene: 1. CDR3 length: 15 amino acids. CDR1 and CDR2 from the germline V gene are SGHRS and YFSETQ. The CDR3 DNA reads TGCGCCAGCAGGGGGACTAGCGGGGGCACAGATACGCAGTATTTT. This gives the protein CASRGTSGGTDTQYF.

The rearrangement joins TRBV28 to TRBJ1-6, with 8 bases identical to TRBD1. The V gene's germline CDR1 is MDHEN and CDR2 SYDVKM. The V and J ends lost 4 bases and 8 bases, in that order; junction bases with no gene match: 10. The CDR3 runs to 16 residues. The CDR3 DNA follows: TGTGCCAGCAGTTCCATCGGGACAGGTGAATATTCACCCCTCCACTTT. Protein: CASSSIGTGEYSPLHF.

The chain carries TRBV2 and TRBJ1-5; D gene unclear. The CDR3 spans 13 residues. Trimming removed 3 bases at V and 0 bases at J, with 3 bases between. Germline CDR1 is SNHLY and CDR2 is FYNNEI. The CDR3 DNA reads TGTGCCAGCAGTGATCTTAGCAATCAGCCCCAGCATTTT. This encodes CASSDLSNQPQHF.

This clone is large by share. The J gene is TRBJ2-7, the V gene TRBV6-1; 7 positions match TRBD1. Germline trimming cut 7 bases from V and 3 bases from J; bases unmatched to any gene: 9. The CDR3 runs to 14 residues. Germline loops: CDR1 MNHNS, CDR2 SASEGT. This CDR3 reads CASTGWDRYYEQYF. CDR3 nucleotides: TGTGCCAGCACGGGATGGGACAGATACTACGAGCAGTACTTC.

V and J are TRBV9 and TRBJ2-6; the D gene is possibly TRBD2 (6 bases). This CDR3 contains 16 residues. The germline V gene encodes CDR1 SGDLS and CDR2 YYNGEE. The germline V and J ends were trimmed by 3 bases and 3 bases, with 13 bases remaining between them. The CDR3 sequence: CASSATAGSGANVLTF. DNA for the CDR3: TGTGCCAGCAGCGCGACGGCGGGAAGTGGGGCCAACGTCCTGACTTTC.

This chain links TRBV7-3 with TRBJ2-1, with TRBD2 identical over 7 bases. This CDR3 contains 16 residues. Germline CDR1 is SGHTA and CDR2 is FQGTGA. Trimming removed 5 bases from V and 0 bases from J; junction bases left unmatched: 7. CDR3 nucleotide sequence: TGTGCCAGCAGCAAAACTAGCGAGAGCTCCTACAATGAGCAGTTCTTC. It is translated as CASSKTSESSYNEQFF.

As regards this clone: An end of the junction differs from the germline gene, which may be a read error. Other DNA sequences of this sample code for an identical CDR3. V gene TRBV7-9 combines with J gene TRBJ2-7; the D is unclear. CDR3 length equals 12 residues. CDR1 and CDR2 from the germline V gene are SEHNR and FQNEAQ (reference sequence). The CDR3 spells CASSVNPYEQYF. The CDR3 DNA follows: TGCGCCAGCAGCGTCAACCCCTACGAGCAGTACTTC.

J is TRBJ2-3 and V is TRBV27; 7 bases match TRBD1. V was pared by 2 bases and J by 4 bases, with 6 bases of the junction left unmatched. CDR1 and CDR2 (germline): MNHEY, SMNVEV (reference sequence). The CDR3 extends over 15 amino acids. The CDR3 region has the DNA TGTGCCAGCAGTTTAGCGACAGGGCCCCCAGATACGCAGTATTTT. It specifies CASSLATGPPDTQYF.

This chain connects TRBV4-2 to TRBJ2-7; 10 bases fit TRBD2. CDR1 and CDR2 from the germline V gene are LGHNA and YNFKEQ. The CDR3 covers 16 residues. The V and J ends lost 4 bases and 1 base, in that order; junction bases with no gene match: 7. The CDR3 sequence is CASSRPTSGESYEQYF. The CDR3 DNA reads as TGTGCCAGCAGCCGACCAACTAGCGGGGAGTCCTACGAGCAGTACTTC.

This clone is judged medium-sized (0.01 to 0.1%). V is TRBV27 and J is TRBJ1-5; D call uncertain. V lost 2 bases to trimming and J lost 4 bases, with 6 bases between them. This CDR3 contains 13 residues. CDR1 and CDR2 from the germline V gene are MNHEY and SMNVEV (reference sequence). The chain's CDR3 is CASSLVVNQPQHF. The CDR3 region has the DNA TGTGCCAGCAGTTTAGTGGTGAATCAGCCCCAGCATTTT.

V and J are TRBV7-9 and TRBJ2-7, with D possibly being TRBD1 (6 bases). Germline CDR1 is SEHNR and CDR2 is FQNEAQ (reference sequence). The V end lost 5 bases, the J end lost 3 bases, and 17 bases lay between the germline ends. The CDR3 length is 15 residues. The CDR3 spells CASSHPGTPIYEQYF. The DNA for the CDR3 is TGTGCCAGCAGCCACCCCGGGACACCCATCTACGAGCAGTACTTC.

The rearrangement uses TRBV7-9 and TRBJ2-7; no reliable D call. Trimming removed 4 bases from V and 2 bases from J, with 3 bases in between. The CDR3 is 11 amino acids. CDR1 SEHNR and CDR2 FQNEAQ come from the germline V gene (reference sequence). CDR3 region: CASSSAYEQYF. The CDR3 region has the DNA TGTGCCAGCAGCTCCGCCTACGAGCAGTACTTC.

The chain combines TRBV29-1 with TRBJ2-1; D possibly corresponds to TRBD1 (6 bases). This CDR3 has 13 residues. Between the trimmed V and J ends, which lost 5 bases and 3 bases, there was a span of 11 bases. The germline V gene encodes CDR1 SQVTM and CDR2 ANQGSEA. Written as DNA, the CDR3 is TGCAGCGTTACCTTACAGGGCTACAATGAGCAGTTCTTC. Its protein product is CSVTLQGYNEQFF.

The CDR3 sequence is CASSLGVAGGYEQYF. The CDR3 DNA is TGTGCCAGCAGCTTAGGGGTGGCAGGGGGCTACGAGCAGTACTTC. The chain employs TRBV7-8 and TRBJ2-7; 7 bases agree with TRBD1. The germline V gene encodes CDR1 SGHVS and CDR2 FQNEAQ. The CDR3 is 15 amino acids. V shed 1 base and J 3 bases; nucleotides not matched to a gene: 6.

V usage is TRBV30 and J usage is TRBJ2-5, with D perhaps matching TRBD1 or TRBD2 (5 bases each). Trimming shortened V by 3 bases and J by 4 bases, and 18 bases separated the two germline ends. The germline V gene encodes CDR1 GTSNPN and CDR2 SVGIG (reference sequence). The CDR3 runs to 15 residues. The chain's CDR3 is CAWRGVRGPPETQYF. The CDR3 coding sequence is TGTGCCTGGAGGGGGGTTAGGGGTCCACCAGAGACCCAGTACTTC.

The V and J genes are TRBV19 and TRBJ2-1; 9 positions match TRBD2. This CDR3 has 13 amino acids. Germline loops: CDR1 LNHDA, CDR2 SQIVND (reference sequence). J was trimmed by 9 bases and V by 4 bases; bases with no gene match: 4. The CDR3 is CASSRGLAVEQFF. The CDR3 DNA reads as TGTGCCAGTAGTAGGGGACTAGCTGTTGAGCAGTTCTTC.

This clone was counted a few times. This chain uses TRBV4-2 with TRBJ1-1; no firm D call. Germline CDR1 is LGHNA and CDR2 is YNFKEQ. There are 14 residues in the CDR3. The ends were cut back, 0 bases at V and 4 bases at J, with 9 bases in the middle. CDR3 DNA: TGTGCCAGCAGCCAAGACGTTGTACGCACTGAAGCTTTCTTT. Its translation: CASSQDVVRTEAFF.

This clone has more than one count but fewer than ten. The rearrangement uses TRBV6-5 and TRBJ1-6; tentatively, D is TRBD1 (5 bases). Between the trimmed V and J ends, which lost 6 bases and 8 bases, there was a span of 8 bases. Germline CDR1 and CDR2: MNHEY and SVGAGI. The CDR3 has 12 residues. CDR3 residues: CASRDTYSPLHF. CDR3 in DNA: TGTGCCAGCAGGGACACCTATTCACCCCTCCACTTT.

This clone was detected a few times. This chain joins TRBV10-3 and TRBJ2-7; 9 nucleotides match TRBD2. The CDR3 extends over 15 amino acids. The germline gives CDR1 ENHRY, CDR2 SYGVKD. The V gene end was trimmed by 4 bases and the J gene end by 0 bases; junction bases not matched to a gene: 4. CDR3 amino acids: CAISVLAGPSYEQYF. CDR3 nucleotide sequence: TGTGCCATCAGTGTCCTAGCGGGACCCTCCTACGAGCAGTACTTC.

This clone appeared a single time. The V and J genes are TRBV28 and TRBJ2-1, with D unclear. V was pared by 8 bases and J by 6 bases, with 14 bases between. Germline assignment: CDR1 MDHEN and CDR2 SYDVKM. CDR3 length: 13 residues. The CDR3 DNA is TGTGCCAGCTGTTGGCTCCTAAGCAATGAGCAGTTCTTC. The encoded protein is CASCWLLSNEQFF. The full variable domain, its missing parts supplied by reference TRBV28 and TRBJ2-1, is DVKVTQSSRYLVKRTGEKVFLECVQDMDHENMFWYRQDPGLGLRLIYFSYDVKMKEKGDIPEGYSVSREKKERFSLILESASTNQTSMYLCASCWLLSNEQFFGPGTRLTVL.

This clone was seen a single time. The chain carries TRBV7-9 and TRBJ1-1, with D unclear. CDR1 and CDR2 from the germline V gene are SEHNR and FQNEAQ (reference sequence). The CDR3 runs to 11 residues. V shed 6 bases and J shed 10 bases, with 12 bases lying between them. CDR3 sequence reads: CASSETDGAFF. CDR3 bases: TGTGCCAGCAGTGAAACAGACGGAGCTTTCTTT.

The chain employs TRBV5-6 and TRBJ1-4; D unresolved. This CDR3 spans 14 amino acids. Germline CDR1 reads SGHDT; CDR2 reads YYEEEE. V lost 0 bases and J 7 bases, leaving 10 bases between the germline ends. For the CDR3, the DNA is TGTGCCAGCAGCTTGGGGGCGGCAGGTGAAAAACTGTTTTTT. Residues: CASSLGAAGEKLFF.

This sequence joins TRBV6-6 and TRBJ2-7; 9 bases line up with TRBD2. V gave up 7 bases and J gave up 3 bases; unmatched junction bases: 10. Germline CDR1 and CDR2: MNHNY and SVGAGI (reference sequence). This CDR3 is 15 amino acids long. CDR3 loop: CASTKERGAFYEQYF. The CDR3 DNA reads TGTGCCAGCACCAAAGAGCGGGGGGCCTTCTACGAGCAGTACTTC.